This T cell receptor (beta chain) was observed in a study of OX40 agonist ivuxolimab in advanced cancers. Overall study results and limits: At 0.1 to 3.0 mg/kg, clonal expansion of CD4+ and CD8+ blood T cells had occurred by week 6.

This CDR3 contains 13 residues. The V segment lost 5 bases and the J segment 5 bases; nucleotides outside the gene matches: 3. Germline V gene lookup returns CDR1 LNHDA and CDR2 SQIVND (reference sequence). Note on this clone: Its antigen remains unknown.

The method was immunoSEQ multiplex PCR; TCRdb's version includes in-frame clones alone and lacks a portion of them. This table has tens of thousands of clones, around nine tenths appearing once. V gene TRBV19 combines with J gene TRBJ2-5; 9 bases map to TRBD1. The input for sequencing was CD4+ or CD8+ T cells sorted from blood, taken in a trial of the OX40 agonist ivuxolimab. The receptor comes from an adult with an advanced solid tumor such as melanoma, head and neck, liver or kidney cancer. CDR3 protein: CASSSQGAETQYF. In nucleotides, the CDR3 is TGTGCCAGTAGTTCACAGGGGGCTGAGACCCAGTACTTC.